Following are 9 T cell receptor beta chains from one sample sequenced in a study of OX40 agonist ivuxolimab in advanced cancers. The protocol was immunoSEQ multiplex PCR, while the TCRdb copy is restricted to in-frame clones and leaves out a portion. Among approximately 60,000 clones listed, 83% were seen once. The sequencing used CD4+ or CD8+ T cells sorted from blood, collected in a trial of the OX40 agonist ivuxolimab. The receptors derive from an adult with an advanced solid tumor such as melanoma, head and neck, liver or kidney cancer.

The CDR3 DNA sequence: TGTGCCAGCAGCGGACAGGGCTCTGGCTACACCTTC. The encoded protein is CASSGQGSGYTF. The chain joins TRBV6-6 to TRBJ1-2, with TRBD1 identical over 8 bases. The CDR3 consists of 12 residues. Trimming at V came to 6 bases and at J to 7 bases, leaving 4 bases not matched to a gene. Germline V CDR1 and CDR2: MNHNY, SVGAGI (reference sequence).

The chain combines TRBV5-1 with TRBJ1-2; D is unresolved. Trimming stripped 0 bases from V and 7 bases from J, with 19 bases between. CDR1 SGHRS and CDR2 YFSETQ come from the germline V gene. The CDR3 covers 16 residues. CDR3 loop: CASSLDSRGPLGGYTF. For the CDR3, the DNA is TGCGCCAGCAGCTTGGATAGTCGGGGTCCTCTGGGTGGCTACACCTTC.

The rearrangement links TRBV7-9 to TRBJ2-1; 7 bases are a match to TRBD2. V trimming: 2 bases; J trimming: 10 bases; junction bases outside the gene matches: 11. CDR3 length: 15 amino acids. Germline CDR1 reads SEHNR; CDR2 reads FQNEAQ (reference sequence). For the CDR3, the DNA is TGTGCCAGCAGCTTATGGGCGGGAGCGCGTGAGGAGCAGTTCTTC. This encodes CASSLWAGAREEQFF.

This chain links TRBV10-3 with TRBJ1-5; TRBD1 might be the D (6 bases). CDR1 and CDR2 (germline): ENHRY, SYGVKD. This CDR3 has 13 residues. Trimming removed 4 bases from V and 3 bases from J, with 7 bases in between. This chain's CDR3 is CAISAGDNQPQHF. CDR3 sequence (DNA): TGTGCCATCAGTGCAGGGGACAATCAGCCCCAGCATTTT.

This clone has more than one count but fewer than ten. The V and J genes are TRBV2 and TRBJ1-5; D may be TRBD1 (5 bases). Trimming stripped 6 bases from V and 1 base from J, with 10 bases between. The germline V gene has CDR1 SNHLY and CDR2 FYNNEI. The length of the CDR3 is 14 residues. DNA of the CDR3: TGTGCCAGCAGGGGGGGAATAAGCAATCAGCCCCAGCATTTT. Translation: CASRGGISNQPQHF.

This chain links TRBV7-9 with TRBJ2-7, with 8 bases aligning to TRBD2. The germline V gene encodes CDR1 SEHNR and CDR2 FQNEAQ (reference sequence). The CDR3 totals 16 residues. V lost 2 bases to trimming and J lost 2 bases; unmatched junction nucleotides: 8. The CDR3 reads CASSLTGGLAPYEQYF. Written as DNA, the CDR3 is TGTGCCAGCAGCTTAACGGGTGGACTAGCCCCCTACGAGCAGTACTTC.

The chain carries TRBV10-3 and TRBJ1-3; D may be TRBD1 (6 bases). This CDR3 spans 16 amino acids. CDR1 ENHRY and CDR2 SYGVKD come from the germline V gene. With 5 bases removed from V and 0 bases from J, the gap between germline ends came to 14 bases. CDR3 residues: CAISQQGPHSGNTIYF. Here the CDR3 DNA reads TGTGCCATCAGTCAACAGGGACCCCACTCTGGAAACACCATATATTTT.

This rearrangement joins TRBV5-1 to TRBJ2-6, with 9 bases aligning to TRBD1. V lost 4 bases and J lost 0; bases outside the gene matches: 5. The CDR3 totals 17 residues. Per germline, CDR1 SGHRS and CDR2 YFSETQ. In DNA form, the CDR3 reads TGCGCCAGCAGCCTACAGGGGGCGCGCTCTGGGGCCAACGTCCTGACTTTC. Encoded protein: CASSLQGARSGANVLTF.

The chain joins TRBV7-6 to TRBJ1-5; D is undetermined. Trimming removed 2 bases at V and 5 bases at J, with 7 bases between. The CDR3 length is 13 residues. The V gene's germline CDR1 is SGHVS and CDR2 FNYEAQ. DNA of the CDR3: TGTGCCAGCAGCTTAAGAGTTGATCAGCCCCAGCATTTT. Its protein product is CASSLRVDQPQHF.